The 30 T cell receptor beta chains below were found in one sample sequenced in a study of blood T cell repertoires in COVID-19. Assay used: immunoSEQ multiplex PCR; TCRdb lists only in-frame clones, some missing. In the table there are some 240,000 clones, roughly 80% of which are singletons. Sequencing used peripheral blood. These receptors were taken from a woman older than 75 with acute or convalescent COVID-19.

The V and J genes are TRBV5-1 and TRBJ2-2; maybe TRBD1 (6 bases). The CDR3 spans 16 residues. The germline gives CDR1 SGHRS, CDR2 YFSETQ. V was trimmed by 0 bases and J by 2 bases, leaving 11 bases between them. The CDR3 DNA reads TGCGCCAGCAGCTTGGAGGGACATAAAAACACCGGGGAGCTGTTTTTT. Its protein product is CASSLEGHKNTGELFF. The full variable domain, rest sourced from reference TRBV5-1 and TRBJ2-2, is KAGVTQTPRYLIKTRGQQVTLSCSPISGHRSVSWYQQTPGQGLQFLFEYFSETQRNKGNFPGRFSGRQFSNSRSEMNVSTLELGDSALYLCASSLEGHKNTGELFFGEGSRLTVL.

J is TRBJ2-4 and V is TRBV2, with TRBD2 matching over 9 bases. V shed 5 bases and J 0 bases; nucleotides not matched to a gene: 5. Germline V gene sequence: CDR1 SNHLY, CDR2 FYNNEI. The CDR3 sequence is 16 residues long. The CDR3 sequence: CASSRAGGIAKNIQYF. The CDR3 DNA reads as TGTGCCAGCAGTAGAGCGGGGGGCATAGCCAAAAACATTCAGTACTTC. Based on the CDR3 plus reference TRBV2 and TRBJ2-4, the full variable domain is EPEVTQTPSHQVTQMGQEVILRCVPISNHLYFYWYRQILGQKVEFLVSFYNNEISEKSEIFDDQFSVERPDGSNFTLKIRSTKLEDSAMYFCASSRAGGIAKNIQYFGAGTRLSVL.

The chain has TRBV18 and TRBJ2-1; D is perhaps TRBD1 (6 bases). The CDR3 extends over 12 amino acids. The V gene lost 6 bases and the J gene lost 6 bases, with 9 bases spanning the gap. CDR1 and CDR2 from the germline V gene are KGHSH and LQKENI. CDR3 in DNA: TGTGCCAGCTCGGAGGACAGCAATGAGCAGTTCTTC. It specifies CASSEDSNEQFF.

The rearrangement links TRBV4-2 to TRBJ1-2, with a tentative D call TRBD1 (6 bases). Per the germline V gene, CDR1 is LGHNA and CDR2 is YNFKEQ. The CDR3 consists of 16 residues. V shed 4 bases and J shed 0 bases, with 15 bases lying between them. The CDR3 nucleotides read TGTGCCAGCAGCCCAAACAGGGACCTCTCTAACTATGGCTACACCTTC. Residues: CASSPNRDLSNYGYTF.

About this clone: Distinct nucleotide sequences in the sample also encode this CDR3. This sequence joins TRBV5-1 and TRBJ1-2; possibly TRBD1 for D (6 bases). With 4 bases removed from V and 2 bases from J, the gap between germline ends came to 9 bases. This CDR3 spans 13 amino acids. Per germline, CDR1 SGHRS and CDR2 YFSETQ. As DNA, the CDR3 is TGCGCCAGCAGCCCCCAGGGGAACTATGGCTACACCTTC. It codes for CASSPQGNYGYTF.

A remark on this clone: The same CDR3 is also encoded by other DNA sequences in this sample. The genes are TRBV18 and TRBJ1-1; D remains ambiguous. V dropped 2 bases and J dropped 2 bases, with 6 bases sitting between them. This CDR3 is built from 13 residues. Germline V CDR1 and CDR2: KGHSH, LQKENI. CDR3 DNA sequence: TGTGCCAGCTCACCAACGGGTAACACTGAAGCTTTCTTT. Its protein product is CASSPTGNTEAFF.

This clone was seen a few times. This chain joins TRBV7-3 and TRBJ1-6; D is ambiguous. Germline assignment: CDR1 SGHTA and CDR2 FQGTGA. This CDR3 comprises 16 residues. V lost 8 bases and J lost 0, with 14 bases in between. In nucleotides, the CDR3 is TGTGCCAGCGAAGTCCACTCAAGCTCCTATAATTCACCCCTCCACTTT. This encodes CASEVHSSSYNSPLHF.

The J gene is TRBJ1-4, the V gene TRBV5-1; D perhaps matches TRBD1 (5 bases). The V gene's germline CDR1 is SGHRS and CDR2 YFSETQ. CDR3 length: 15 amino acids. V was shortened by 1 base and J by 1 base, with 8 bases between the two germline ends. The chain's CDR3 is CASSLRQGTNEKLFF. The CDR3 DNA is TGCGCCAGCAGCTTGAGGCAGGGAACTAATGAAAAACTGTTTTTT.

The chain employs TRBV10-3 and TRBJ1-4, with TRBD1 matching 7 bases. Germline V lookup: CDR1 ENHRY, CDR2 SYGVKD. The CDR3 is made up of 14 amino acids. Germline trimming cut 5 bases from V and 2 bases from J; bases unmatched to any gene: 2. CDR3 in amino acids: CAISRDSTNEKLFF. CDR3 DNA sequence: TGTGCCATCAGTCGGGACAGCACTAATGAAAAACTGTTTTTT.

CDR3 region: CASSAPLGGLNTEAFF. In nucleotides, the CDR3 is TGTGCCAGCAGTGCGCCTCTTGGAGGGCTGAACACTGAAGCTTTCTTT. The chain couples TRBV6-1 to TRBJ1-1; D remains unclear. Germline V CDR1 and CDR2: MNHNS, SASEGT. The CDR3 has 16 residues. The ends were cut back, 4 bases at V and 0 bases at J, with 15 bases in the middle.

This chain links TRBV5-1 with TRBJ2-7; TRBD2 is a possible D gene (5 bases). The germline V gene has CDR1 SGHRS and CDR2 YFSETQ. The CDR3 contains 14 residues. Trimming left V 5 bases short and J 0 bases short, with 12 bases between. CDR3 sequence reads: CASRSDYYSYEQYF. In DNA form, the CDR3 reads TGCGCCAGCAGATCCGACTACTACTCCTACGAGCAGTACTTC.

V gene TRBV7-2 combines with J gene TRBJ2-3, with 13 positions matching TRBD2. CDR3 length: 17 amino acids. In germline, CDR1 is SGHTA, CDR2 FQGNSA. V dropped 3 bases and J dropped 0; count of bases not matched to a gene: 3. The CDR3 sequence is CASSFTSGGGSTDTQYF. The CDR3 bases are TGTGCCAGCAGCTTTACTAGCGGGGGGGGTAGCACAGATACGCAGTATTTT.

CDR3 nucleotide sequence: TGTGCCAGCGCGCGCGGGGGGGCCAAGAGTCAGCCCCAGCATTTT. Translated, it gives CASARGGAKSQPQHF. The rearrangement uses TRBV6-5 and TRBJ1-5; D possibly corresponds to TRBD1 (6 bases). The germline gives CDR1 MNHEY, CDR2 SVGAGI. CDR3 length: 15 amino acids. V was cut by 8 bases and J by 6 bases, with 20 bases left in between.

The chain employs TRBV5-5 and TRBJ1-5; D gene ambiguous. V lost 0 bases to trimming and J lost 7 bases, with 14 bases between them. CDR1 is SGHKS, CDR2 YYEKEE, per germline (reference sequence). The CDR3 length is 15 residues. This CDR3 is CASSLAVSPGQPQHF. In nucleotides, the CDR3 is TGTGCCAGCAGCTTGGCCGTGAGCCCGGGGCAGCCCCAGCATTTT.

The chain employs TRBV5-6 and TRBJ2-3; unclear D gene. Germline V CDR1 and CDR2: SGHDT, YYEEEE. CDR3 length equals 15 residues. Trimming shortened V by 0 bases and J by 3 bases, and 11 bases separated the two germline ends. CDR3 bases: TGTGCCAGCAGCTTGGGGCCCCTCACGACAGATACGCAGTATTTT. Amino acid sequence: CASSLGPLTTDTQYF.

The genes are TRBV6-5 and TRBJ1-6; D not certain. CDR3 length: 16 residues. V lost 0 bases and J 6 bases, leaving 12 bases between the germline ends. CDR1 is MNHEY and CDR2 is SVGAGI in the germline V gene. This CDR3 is CASSYSPVAPNSPLHF. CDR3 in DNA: TGTGCCAGCAGTTACTCCCCTGTGGCCCCTAATTCACCCCTCCACTTT.

CDR3 sequence reads: CASISGTTPTESQYF. In nucleotides, the CDR3 is TGTGCCAGCATTTCTGGGACTACCCCAACCGAATCGCAGTATTTT. The rearrangement uses TRBV2 and TRBJ2-3; 7 bases align to TRBD2. After removal of 7 bases from V and 10 bases from J, the junction contained 17 bases not matched to a gene. CDR1 is SNHLY, CDR2 FYNNEI, per germline. There are 15 residues in the CDR3.

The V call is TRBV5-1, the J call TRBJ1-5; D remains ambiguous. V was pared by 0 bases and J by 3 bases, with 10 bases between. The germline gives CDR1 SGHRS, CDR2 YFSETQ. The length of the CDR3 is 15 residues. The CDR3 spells CASSLEAGSNQPQHF. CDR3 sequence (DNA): TGCGCCAGCAGCTTGGAGGCCGGGTCCAATCAGCCCCAGCATTTT.

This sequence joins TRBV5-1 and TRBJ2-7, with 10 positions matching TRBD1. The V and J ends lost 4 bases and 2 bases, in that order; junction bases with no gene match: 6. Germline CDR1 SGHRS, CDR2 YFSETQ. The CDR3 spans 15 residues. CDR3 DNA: TGCGCCAGCAGCGCCCCGGACAGGGGGGCCTACGAGCAGTACTTC. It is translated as CASSAPDRGAYEQYF. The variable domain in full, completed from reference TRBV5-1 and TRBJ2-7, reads KAGVTQTPRYLIKTRGQQVTLSCSPISGHRSVSWYQQTPGQGLQFLFEYFSETQRNKGNFPGRFSGRQFSNSRSEMNVSTLELGDSALYLCASSAPDRGAYEQYFGPGTRLTVT.

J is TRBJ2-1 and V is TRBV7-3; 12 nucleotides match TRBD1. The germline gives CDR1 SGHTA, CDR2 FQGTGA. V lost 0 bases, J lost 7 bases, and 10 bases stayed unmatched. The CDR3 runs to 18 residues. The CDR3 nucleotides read TGTGCCAGCAGCTTAACAGGGGGACCGGGACAGGGGGCGAATGAGCAGTTCTTC. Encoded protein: CASSLTGGPGQGANEQFF.

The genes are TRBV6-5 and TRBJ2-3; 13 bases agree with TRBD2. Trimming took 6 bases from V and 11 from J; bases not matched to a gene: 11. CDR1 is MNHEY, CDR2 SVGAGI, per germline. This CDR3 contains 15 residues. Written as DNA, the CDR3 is TGTGCCAGCAGCCAACCCAGACTAGCGGGGGGCCGGCAGTATTTT. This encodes CASSQPRLAGGRQYF.

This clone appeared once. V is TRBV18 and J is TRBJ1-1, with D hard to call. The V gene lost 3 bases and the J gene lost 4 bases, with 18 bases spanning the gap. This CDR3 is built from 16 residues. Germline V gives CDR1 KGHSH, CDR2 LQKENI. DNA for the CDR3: TGTGCCAGCTCACCCTTTACGCGGAGACTGGGCACTGAAGCTTTCTTT. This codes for CASSPFTRRLGTEAFF.

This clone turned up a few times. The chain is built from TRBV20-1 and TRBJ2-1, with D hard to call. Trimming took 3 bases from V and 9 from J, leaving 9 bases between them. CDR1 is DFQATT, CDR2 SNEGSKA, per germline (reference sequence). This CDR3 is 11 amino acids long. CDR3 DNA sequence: TGCAGTGCTAGTCGATTCGGTGAGCAGTTCTTC. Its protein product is CSASRFGEQFF.

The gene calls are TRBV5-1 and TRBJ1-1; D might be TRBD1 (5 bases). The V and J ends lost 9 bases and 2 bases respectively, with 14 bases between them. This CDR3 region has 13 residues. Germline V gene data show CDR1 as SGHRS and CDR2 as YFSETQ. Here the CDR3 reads CATRPQGNTEAFF. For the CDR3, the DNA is TGCGCCACCCGACCGCAGGGTAACACTGAAGCTTTCTTT.

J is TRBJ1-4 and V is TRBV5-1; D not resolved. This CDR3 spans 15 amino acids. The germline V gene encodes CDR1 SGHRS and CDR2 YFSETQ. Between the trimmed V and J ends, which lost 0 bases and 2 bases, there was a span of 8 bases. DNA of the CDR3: TGCGCCAGCAGCTTGGGTCGGGGTACTAATGAAAAACTGTTTTTT. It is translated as CASSLGRGTNEKLFF.

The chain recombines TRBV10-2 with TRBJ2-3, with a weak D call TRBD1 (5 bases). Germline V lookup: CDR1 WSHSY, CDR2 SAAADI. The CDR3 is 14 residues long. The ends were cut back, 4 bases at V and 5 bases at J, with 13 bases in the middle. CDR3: CASSVGAKQDTQYF. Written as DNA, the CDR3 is TGCGCCAGCAGTGTAGGGGCCAAGCAAGATACGCAGTATTTT.

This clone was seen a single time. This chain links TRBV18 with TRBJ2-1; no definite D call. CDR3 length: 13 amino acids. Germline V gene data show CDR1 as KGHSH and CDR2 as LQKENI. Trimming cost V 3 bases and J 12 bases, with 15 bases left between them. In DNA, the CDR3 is TGTGCCAGCTCACCCCCCGGCAGGTATTGGCAGTTCTTC. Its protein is CASSPPGRYWQFF.

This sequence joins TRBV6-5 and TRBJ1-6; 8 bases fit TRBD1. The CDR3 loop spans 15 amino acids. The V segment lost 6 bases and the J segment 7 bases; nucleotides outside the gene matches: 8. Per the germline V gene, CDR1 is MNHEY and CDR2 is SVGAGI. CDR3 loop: CASSFRQGSNSPLHF. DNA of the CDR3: TGTGCCAGCAGCTTCAGACAGGGGAGCAATTCACCCCTCCACTTT.

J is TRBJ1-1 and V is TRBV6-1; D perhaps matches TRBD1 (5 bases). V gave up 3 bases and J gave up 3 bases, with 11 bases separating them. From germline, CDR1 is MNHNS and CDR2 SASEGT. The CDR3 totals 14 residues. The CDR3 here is CASSDPGGDTEAFF. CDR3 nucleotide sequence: TGTGCCAGCAGTGACCCGGGGGGGGACACTGAAGCTTTCTTT.

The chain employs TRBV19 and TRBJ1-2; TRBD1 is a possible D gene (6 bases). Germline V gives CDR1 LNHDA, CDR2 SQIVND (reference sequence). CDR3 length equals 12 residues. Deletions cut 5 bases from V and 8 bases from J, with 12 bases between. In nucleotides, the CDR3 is TGTGCCAGTAGTCTCCAGGACAGAGGCTACACCTTC. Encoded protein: CASSLQDRGYTF.